The clone carrying this T cell receptor beta chain occurred once. Its cognate antigen is unknown. Treatment defined: roughly 20 received Ad26.COV2.S at low or high dose, single or two shots; 5 received placebo; per-sample allocation not given. Sampling was done on day 63 after the first vaccine or placebo injection. Wuhan-strain spike was delivered by a replication-incompetent Ad26 vector. This sample was included in a study of Ad26.COV2.S vaccination and SARS-CoV-2 variants. Study-level findings and limits: Assessments of TCR breadth and depth may have underestimated the total T cell responses. After vaccination, reports described spike-specific CD8+ and CD4+ T cell responses as showing substantial breadth. The placebo group had lower spike-specific TCR breadth than the vaccine recipients did.

Some clones are missing from TCRdb's copy, which holds only in-frame ones; the method was immunoSEQ multiplex PCR. The data show 350,000 to 500,000 clones, roughly 88% seen once. Trimming removed 3 bases from V and 4 bases from J; junction bases left unmatched: 1. Germline V gene data show CDR1 as DFQATT and CDR2 as SNEGSKA (reference sequence). There are 12 residues in the CDR3. The receptor was derived from a person aged 18-60 years who received the Ad26.COV2.S COVID-19 vaccine or a placebo. This specimen was peripheral blood, taken in a trial of Ad26.COV2.S vaccine versus placebo. The chain combines TRBV20-1 with TRBJ2-7, with 9 positions matching TRBD2. The CDR3 coding sequence is TGCAGTGCTAGTACTAGCGGGTACGAGCAGTACTTC. Translating gives CSASTSGYEQYF.